This entry lists 9 T cell receptor beta chains sequenced from one sample in a study of blood T cell repertoires in COVID-19. The table came from immunoSEQ multiplex PCR; TCRdb's copy has only in-frame clones and leaves some out. The sample has about 170,000 clones, roughly 80% seen once. The specimen sequenced was PBMCs or T cells enriched from blood (not recorded which). These receptors were collected from a woman in her forties or fifties who had recovered from COVID-19.

The genes are TRBV30 and TRBJ1-2; D might be TRBD1 (6 bases). V lost 5 bases to trimming and J lost 3 bases, with 10 bases between them. This CDR3 region has 12 residues. Germline assignment: CDR1 GTSNPN and CDR2 SVGIG (reference sequence). CDR3 sequence (DNA): TGTGCCTGGGAAGGGGGATACTATGGCTACACCTTC. This sequence encodes CAWEGGYYGYTF.

The chain links TRBV29-1 to TRBJ1-1, with a possible D match to TRBD1 (5 bases). Trimming removed 4 bases from V and 4 bases from J, with 16 bases in between. There are 14 residues in the CDR3. Germline CDR1 is SQVTM and CDR2 is ANQGSEA. The CDR3 is CSVAQSLGGTEAFF. DNA for the CDR3: TGCAGCGTTGCTCAGAGCCTCGGGGGCACTGAAGCTTTCTTT.

This chain uses TRBV5-1 with TRBJ1-4, with 7 bases identical to TRBD1. Per germline, CDR1 SGHRS and CDR2 YFSETQ. The CDR3 totals 14 residues. The trim removed 4 bases at V and 5 bases at J, leaving 5 bases unmatched. The CDR3 DNA follows: TGCGCCAGCAGCCTGGGACAGATGAATGAAAAACTGTTTTTT. It codes for CASSLGQMNEKLFF.

V is TRBV6-1 and J is TRBJ2-5; maybe TRBD2 (5 bases). Germline V gene lookup returns CDR1 MNHNS and CDR2 SASEGT. This CDR3 is built from 16 residues. V lost 0 bases and J lost 4, with 15 bases in between. The CDR3 reads CASSEARGTSLETQYF. In DNA form, the CDR3 reads TGTGCCAGCAGTGAAGCTCGGGGAACGAGTTTAGAGACCCAGTACTTC.

Concerning this clone itself: This sample also contains other DNA sequences that code for the same CDR3. The chain is built from TRBV11-2 and TRBJ2-7, with TRBD1 matching 10 bases. Germline CDR1 reads SGHAT; CDR2 reads FQNNGV. This CDR3 is built from 17 residues. V shed 1 base, J shed 0 bases, and the junction held 6 bases outside the gene matches. The DNA of the CDR3 is TGTGCCAGCAGCTTAGGGACAGGGGGGCTAAGCTCCTACGAGCAGTACGTC. Protein: CASSLGTGGLSSYEQYV.

The V call is TRBV5-1, the J call TRBJ2-1, with TRBD2 identical over 8 bases. This CDR3 comprises 20 residues. The junction had 17 bases not matched to a gene; V was cut back by 0 bases and J by 3 bases. Germline CDR1 SGHRS, CDR2 YFSETQ. The CDR3 region is CASSLGYLGIGLADYNEQFF. The CDR3 DNA is TGCGCCAGCAGCTTGGGCTATTTGGGTATTGGACTAGCAGACTACAATGAGCAGTTCTTC.

The V gene is TRBV18, the J gene TRBJ2-1; 12 bases agree with TRBD2. Germline V CDR1 and CDR2: KGHSH, LQKENI. The CDR3 length is 17 residues. The ends lost 6 bases at V and 7 bases at J; junction bases unmatched: 13. The DNA for the CDR3 is TGTGCCAGCTCCCTTGGACTAGCGGGGACTTGGGGGAATGAGCAGTTCTTC. Amino acids: CASSLGLAGTWGNEQFF.

CDR3 bases: TGTGCCAGCAGCCGGGACTCCAGTTACAATGAGCAGTTCTTC. It codes for CASSRDSSYNEQFF. The chain is built from TRBV7-3 and TRBJ2-1; maybe TRBD2 (6 bases). V lost 5 bases to trimming and J lost 4 bases, with 12 bases between them. CDR3 length: 14 amino acids. The germline V gene has CDR1 SGHTA and CDR2 FQGTGA.

This clone was seen just once. The rearrangement links TRBV19 to TRBJ1-1; perhaps TRBD1 as D (5 bases). CDR1 is LNHDA, CDR2 SQIVND, per germline (reference sequence). The CDR3 contains 14 residues. Between the trimmed V and J ends, which lost 5 bases and 4 bases, there was a span of 14 bases. The CDR3 coding sequence is TGTGCCAGTAGTTTGGGGGGAAGGAGCACTGAAGCTTTCTTT. Translated, it gives CASSLGGRSTEAFF.